This TCR beta chain originates from a study of blood T cell repertoires in COVID-19. Study as a whole: In each case, the material was cDNA or gDNA derived from T cells, B-cell-depleted T cells, or PBMCs.

Study processing details: How many nucleated cells were present was estimated from reference gene primer amplification. TCRdb's table, derived via immunoSEQ multiplex PCR, lists solely in-frame clones and lacks some. Clonal size and the V and J genes are those of that table, whereas D and trimming came from the DNA. The sample comprises some 140,000 clones, roughly 80% of which are singletons, and about 5.5% rests with the top ten. Participants reported their clinical history, and cohort assignment relied on those reports. The clonotype comes from a man in his forties with acute COVID-19. Material: PBMCs or T cells enriched from blood (not recorded which).

The CDR3 region is CASSLGLAGVSEQFF. CDR3 DNA: TGCGCCAGCAGCTTAGGACTAGCGGGAGTTAGTGAGCAGTTCTTC. The chain uses TRBV5-1 and TRBJ2-1; 13 positions agree with TRBD2. The V and J ends lost 2 bases and 9 bases, in that order; junction bases with no gene match: 5. The CDR3 has 15 residues. Germline CDR1 reads SGHRS; CDR2 reads YFSETQ.